The source of this TCR beta chain is a study of T-cell memory formation after mild COVID-19. Findings of the study overall: Pre-infection memory held some responding clones, suggesting pre-existing cross-reactive T cells responded. Whether day 37 second-wave clones are SARS-CoV-2-specific was not confirmed.

TCRdb re-called the 5' RACE reads through MiXCR, storing one row per CDR3 protein. The sample carries fewer than 600,000 distinct CDR3 sequences, 20% to 25% recorded once. CDR1 and CDR2 from the germline V gene are SGDLS and YYNGEE. The CDR3 runs 12 residues. The V end lost 1 base, the J end lost 8 bases, and 7 bases lay between the germline ends. In this sample, this clonotype turned up a few times. The antigen is not known. The clonotype originates from an adult woman who had mild COVID-19 (a few samples of this study predate the infection). Cell type and time point are not known. The specimen was PBMCs or a T cell subset sorted from them (not recorded which). V gene TRBV9 combines with J gene TRBJ2-1; no clear D. The CDR3 DNA reads as TGTGCCAGCAGCGTAAATGGCGATGAGCAGTTCTTC. Residues: CASSVNGDEQFF.